This TCR beta chain was recovered during a study of cytomegalovirus exposure and HLA in healthy donors. Notes on the study in general: The classifier reportedly diagnosed cytomegalovirus status with high sensitivity and specificity. An analysis that was carried out later associated 16,951 TCR beta sequences with HLA alleles at 0.05 false discovery rate. The presence/absence work took it that sequencing depth was about the same across donors. Most sequenced TCRs were rare (though some public TCRs occurred in many donors).

Primers: 60 Vbeta forward and 13 Jbeta reverse. The protocol was immunoSEQ multiplex PCR, while the TCRdb copy is restricted to in-frame clones and leaves out a portion. The table for this sample gives approximately 75,000 clones. Losses at the gene ends were 6 bases for V and 1 base for J; bases not matched to a gene: 10. The length of the CDR3 is 16 residues. From germline, CDR1 is MGHDK and CDR2 SYGVNS. Of note for this clone: Its matching antigen is unknown.

The sequenced sample was PBMCs. The chain carries TRBV25-1 and TRBJ1-1; 8 bases match TRBD1. The receptor comes from a boy aged 5 to 17 in good health and CMV-seronegative. In DNA form, the CDR3 reads TGTGCCAGCAGAGGTTTGGGACAGGCCAAGAACACTGAAGCTTTCTTT. It codes for CASRGLGQAKNTEAFF.